The 3 T cell receptor beta chains below all came from one sample that was sequenced in a study of response to subunit inactivated influenza vaccine. TCRdb analysed the RT-PCR reads with MiXCR anew, one entry per CDR3 protein. This table holds more than 700,000 distinct CDR3 sequences, approximately 21% found once. Sequencing was performed on PBMCs from blood, taken more than 4 days after vaccination. These receptors were obtained from a man aged 45-60 years who received an inactivated influenza vaccine.

This clonotype was seen a few times. For the CDR3, the DNA is TGCAGTGCTACCGCCCCCCTCCTCCAAGAGACCCAGTACTTC. This encodes CSATAPLLQETQYF. The chain employs TRBV20-1 and TRBJ2-5; D gene ambiguous. Deletions cut 4 bases from V and 1 base from J, with 13 bases between. This CDR3 spans 14 amino acids. Germline V lookup: CDR1 DFQATT, CDR2 SNEGSKA (reference sequence).

A word on this clonotype: One end of the junction does not line up with germline, which may come from a read error. J is TRBJ2-1 and V is TRBV3-1; 11 bases are a match to TRBD2. Per the germline V gene, CDR1 is LGHDT and CDR2 is YNNKEL (reference sequence). This CDR3 is 15 amino acids long. CDR3 in DNA: TGTGCCAGCAGCCACCCGGGACTAGCGGACAATAAGCAGTTCTTC. This gives the protein CASSHPGLADNKQFF.

The gene calls are TRBV5-5 and TRBJ1-4; no firm D call. The CDR3 length is 13 residues. V lost 0 bases to trimming and J lost 11 bases, with 11 bases between them. Per the germline V gene, CDR1 is SGHKS and CDR2 is YYEKEE (reference sequence). CDR3 sequence (DNA): TGTGCCAGCAGCTTGGGCGCAGTAGAGAAACTGTTTTTT. Translating it yields CASSLGAVEKLFF. Supplemented by reference TRBV5-5 and TRBJ1-4, the full variable domain reads DAGVTQSPTHLIKTRGQQVTLRCSPISGHKSVSWYQQVLGQGPQFIFQYYEKEERGRGNFPDRFSARQFPNYSSELNVNALLLGDSALYLCASSLGAVEKLFFGSGTQLSVL.